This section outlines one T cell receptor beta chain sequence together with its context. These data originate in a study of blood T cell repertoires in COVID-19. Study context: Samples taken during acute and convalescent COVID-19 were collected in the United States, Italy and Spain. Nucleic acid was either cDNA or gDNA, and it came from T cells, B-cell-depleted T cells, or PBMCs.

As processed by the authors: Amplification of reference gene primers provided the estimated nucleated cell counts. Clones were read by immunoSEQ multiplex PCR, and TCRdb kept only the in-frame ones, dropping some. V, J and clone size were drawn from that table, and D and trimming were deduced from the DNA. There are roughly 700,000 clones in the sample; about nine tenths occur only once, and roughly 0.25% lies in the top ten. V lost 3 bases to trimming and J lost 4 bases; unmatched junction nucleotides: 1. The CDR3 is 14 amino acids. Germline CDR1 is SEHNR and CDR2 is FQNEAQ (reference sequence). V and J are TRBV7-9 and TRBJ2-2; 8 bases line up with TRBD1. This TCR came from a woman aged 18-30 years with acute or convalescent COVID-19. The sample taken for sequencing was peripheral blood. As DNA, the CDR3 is TGTGCCAGCAGCTTGGACAGGGCCACCGGGGAGCTGTTTTTT. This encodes CASSLDRATGELFF.